The sample holds a few counts of the clone carrying this T cell receptor (beta chain). The antigen remains undetermined. This record comes from a study of PD-1 blockade in classical Hodgkin lymphoma. Brentuximab vedotin exposure varied among the patients, all of whom had relapsed after autologous stem cell transplantation. From thawed PBMCs, CD4+ T cells were purified using magnetic negative selection. Responses achieved at best were complete response, partial response or progressive disease. Some clones are missing from TCRdb's copy, which holds only in-frame ones; the method was immunoSEQ multiplex PCR. The sample has about 13,000 clones; 75% to 90% are singletons. The study, taken as a whole, reports: Significantly greater TCR diversity emerged by C4D1 in CD4+ cells but not CD8+ cells. What caused the repertoire differences, perhaps disease activity or prior therapy, remains undefined.

The CDR3 is 13 residues long. Per the germline V gene, CDR1 is SGHAT and CDR2 is FQNNGV. V was trimmed by 5 bases and J by 4 bases, leaving 11 bases between them. The chain combines TRBV11-2 with TRBJ1-1; the D gene is possibly TRBD1 (6 bases). The receptor's source is a human donor with classical Hodgkin lymphoma. The sequences come from CD4+ T cells from blood, collected at baseline. CDR3 in amino acids: CASSAQQGTEAFF. CDR3 sequence (DNA): TGTGCCAGCAGCGCCCAACAGGGCACTGAAGCTTTCTTT.